These 32 T cell receptor beta chains came from one sample sequenced in a study of shared clonotypes between healthy human individuals. TCRdb's copy holds only in-frame clones and misses some; the assay was immunoSEQ multiplex PCR. The repertoire has more than 2 million clones, approximately 95% of them found once; the top ten carry roughly 1%. Terminally differentiated effector memory CD45RA+ cells were excluded from the naive CD8 cells, which were CD45RO-negative and positively selected for CCR7. Sequencing was carried out using naive CD8+ T cells sorted from blood. These receptors all come from a man between 18 and 35 years old in good health.

The rearrangement uses TRBV2 and TRBJ2-5; 8 nucleotides agree with TRBD2. CDR1 SNHLY and CDR2 FYNNEI come from the germline V gene. The ends lost 2 bases at V and 7 bases at J; junction bases unmatched: 9. The CDR3 extends over 15 amino acids. CDR3 sequence reads: CASSESLLADSTQYF. Here the CDR3 DNA reads TGTGCCAGCAGTGAATCCCTACTAGCGGACTCGACCCAGTACTTC. The full variable domain, rest sourced from reference TRBV2 and TRBJ2-5, is EPEVTQTPSHQVTQMGQEVILRCVPISNHLYFYWYRQILGQKVEFLVSFYNNEISEKSEIFDDQFSVERPDGSNFTLKIRSTKLEDSAMYFCASSESLLADSTQYFGPGTRLLVL.

The chain couples TRBV11-2 to TRBJ2-7; D could derive from TRBD1 or TRBD2 (6 bases each). Looked up from germline, CDR1 is SGHAT and CDR2 is FQNNGV. The CDR3 extends over 14 amino acids. Trimming took off 5 bases at V and 6 bases at J, with 17 bases between the two ends. The CDR3 is CASSPGTRGGEQYF. CDR3 DNA sequence: TGTGCCAGCAGCCCCGGGACAAGGGGAGGCGAGCAGTACTTC.

The chain uses TRBV30 and TRBJ2-1; D is unclear. V lost 4 bases and J lost 10, with 17 bases in between. In germline, CDR1 is GTSNPN, CDR2 SVGIG (reference sequence). The CDR3 is 13 residues long. CDR3 sequence (DNA): TGTGCCTGGACCCTAGAAAGGGCCGCGGAGCAGTTCTTC. It yields the protein CAWTLERAAEQFF.

The rearrangement uses TRBV28 and TRBJ2-5; no firm D call. In germline, CDR1 is MDHEN, CDR2 SYDVKM. There are 14 residues in the CDR3. Trimming shortened V by 7 bases and J by 6 bases, and 18 bases separated the two germline ends. The CDR3 DNA reads as TGTGCCAGCACCTCCCGGCACAGTGAAAAGACCCAGTACTTC. This gives the protein CASTSRHSEKTQYF.

The chain links TRBV2 to TRBJ2-5; D might be TRBD2 (6 bases). V was trimmed by 6 bases and J by 2 bases, leaving 13 bases between them. Germline V gene lookup returns CDR1 SNHLY and CDR2 FYNNEI. The CDR3 length is 14 residues. The DNA for the CDR3 is TGTGCCAGCAGGGGGGGACTGCTTCAAGAGACCCAGTACTTC. It encodes CASRGGLLQETQYF. Full variable domain (rest looked up from reference TRBV2 and TRBJ2-5): EPEVTQTPSHQVTQMGQEVILRCVPISNHLYFYWYRQILGQKVEFLVSFYNNEISEKSEIFDDQFSVERPDGSNFTLKIRSTKLEDSAMYFCASRGGLLQETQYFGPGTRLLVL.

The J gene is TRBJ2-7, the V gene TRBV5-1, with TRBD1 matching over 8 bases. The CDR3 consists of 14 residues. V trimming: 4 bases; J trimming: 5 bases; junction bases outside the gene matches: 8. Germline V gene lookup returns CDR1 SGHRS and CDR2 YFSETQ. The CDR3 spells CASSRGQGLDEQYF. The DNA for the CDR3 is TGCGCCAGCAGCCGTGGACAGGGATTAGACGAGCAGTACTTC.

The chain employs TRBV9 and TRBJ1-4; TRBD1 matches 7 bases. This CDR3 spans 15 amino acids. Trimming took 4 bases from V and 4 from J; bases not matched to a gene: 7. CDR1 and CDR2 from the germline V gene are SGDLS and YYNGEE. The chain's CDR3 is CASSPSGGNNEKLFF. As DNA, the CDR3 is TGTGCCAGCAGCCCATCAGGGGGTAATAATGAAAAACTGTTTTTT.

The chain uses TRBV5-6 and TRBJ2-1; D uncertain. Trimming took off 4 bases at V and 9 bases at J, with 8 bases between the two ends. CDR3 size: 11 residues. Per the germline V gene, CDR1 is SGHDT and CDR2 is YYEEEE. DNA for the CDR3: TGTGCCAGCAGCGCCAGGCTTGAGCAGTTCTTC. Amino acid sequence: CASSARLEQFF. The entire variable domain, with the rest obtained from reference TRBV5-6 and TRBJ2-1, is as follows: DAGVTQSPTHLIKTRGQQVTLRCSPKSGHDTVSWYQQALGQGPQFIFQYYEEEERQRGNFPDRFSGHQFPNYSSELNVNALLLGDSALYLCASSARLEQFFGPGTRLTVL.

The gene calls are TRBV19 and TRBJ2-1; D tentatively fits TRBD1 or TRBD2 (6 bases each). CDR3 length: 13 residues. CDR1 and CDR2 (germline): LNHDA, SQIVND (reference sequence). V dropped 7 bases and J dropped 6 bases, with 13 bases sitting between them. CDR3 residues: CASTLGGSNEQFF. The CDR3, as DNA: TGTGCCAGTACCCTCGGGGGCTCCAATGAGCAGTTCTTC.

This rearrangement joins TRBV14 to TRBJ1-2; a possible D gene is TRBD1 (5 bases). Germline V gene sequence: CDR1 SGHDN, CDR2 FVKESK. Trimming stripped 6 bases from V and 4 bases from J, with 15 bases between. The CDR3 loop spans 14 amino acids. CDR3 DNA: TGTGCCAGCAGTCCCTTCTCAGGGATCTATGGCTACACCTTC. This codes for CASSPFSGIYGYTF.

Points on this clone: The sample holds other DNA sequences that translate to the same CDR3. The CDR3 sequence: CASRWTGGPYEQYF. Here the CDR3 DNA reads TGTGCCAGCAGATGGACAGGGGGTCCCTACGAGCAGTACTTC. The chain carries TRBV27 and TRBJ2-7, with 10 bases fitting TRBD1. Germline-derived CDR1 and CDR2 are MNHEY and SMNVEV (reference sequence). J was trimmed by 2 bases and V by 6 bases; bases with no gene match: 4. This CDR3 has 14 amino acids.

This rearrangement joins TRBV9 to TRBJ2-1; 9 bases fit TRBD2. V was pared by 0 bases and J by 8 bases, with 9 bases of the junction left unmatched. There are 16 residues in the CDR3. Germline CDR1 and CDR2: SGDLS and YYNGEE. CDR3 region: CASSVEWEREVHEQFF. CDR3 nucleotides: TGTGCCAGCAGCGTAGAGTGGGAGCGGGAGGTTCATGAGCAGTTCTTC.

The chain carries TRBV4-3 and TRBJ2-2; D perhaps matches TRBD2 (6 bases). The CDR3 is 16 amino acids. CDR1 is LGHNA, CDR2 YSLEER, per germline. V lost 0 bases and J 2 bases, leaving 10 bases between the germline ends. The CDR3 sequence: CASSQEVSGNTGELFF. DNA of the CDR3: TGCGCCAGCAGCCAAGAGGTTAGCGGAAACACCGGGGAGCTGTTTTTT.

The chain recombines TRBV5-4 with TRBJ2-7; the match to TRBD1 covers 8 bases. The CDR3 runs to 16 residues. The trim removed 3 bases at V and 0 bases at J, leaving 8 bases unmatched. Germline lookup yields CDR1 SGHNT and CDR2 YYREEE (reference sequence). DNA of the CDR3: TGTGCCAGCAGCTCCTCAGGGGGCCTCAGCTCCTACGAGCAGTACTTC. Amino acid sequence: CASSSSGGLSSYEQYF.

J is TRBJ1-4 and V is TRBV7-6; tentative D call: TRBD1 (5 bases). Trimming stripped 5 bases from V and 8 bases from J, with 18 bases between. Germline CDR1 SGHVS, CDR2 FNYEAQ. This CDR3 has 15 residues. DNA for the CDR3: TGTGCCAGCAGCCCCAGGCCCAGGGAGGGGGAAAAACTGTTTTTT. It encodes CASSPRPREGEKLFF. The full variable domain, its missing parts supplied by reference TRBV7-6 and TRBJ1-4, is GAGVSQSPRYKVTKRGQDVALRCDPISGHVSLYWYRQALGQGPEFLTYFNYEAQQDKSGLPNDRFSAERPEGSISTLTIQRTEQRDSAMYRCASSPRPREGEKLFFGSGTQLSVL.

The V call is TRBV15, the J call TRBJ2-5; no clear D. From germline, CDR1 is LNHNV and CDR2 YYDKDF (reference sequence). V gave up 5 bases and J gave up 5 bases, with 12 bases separating them. This CDR3 is 13 amino acids long. CDR3 DNA: TGTGCCACCAGCCCAAAGGGCGAGGAGACCCAGTACTTC. It specifies CATSPKGEETQYF.

The CDR3 here is CASSQEWGSGNTIYF. CDR3 DNA sequence: TGCGCCAGCAGCCAAGAATGGGGATCTGGAAACACCATATATTTT. The chain links TRBV4-3 to TRBJ1-3; D uncertain. V was pared by 0 bases and J by 1 base, with 7 bases between. The CDR3 contains 15 residues. Germline loops: CDR1 LGHNA, CDR2 YSLEER.

The J gene is TRBJ2-5, the V gene TRBV7-2; D is possibly TRBD1 or TRBD2 (5 bases each). This CDR3 is built from 17 residues. V was trimmed by 5 bases and J by 1 base, leaving 20 bases between them. Germline values: CDR1 SGHTA, CDR2 FQGNSA. CDR3 in amino acids: CASSPGRVLGLQETQYF. The CDR3 nucleotides are TGTGCCAGCAGCCCGGGACGGGTTCTTGGCCTCCAAGAGACCCAGTACTTC.

A remark on this clone: This may come from a read error, since a much larger clone is one base off. The CDR3 region is CAGRGGGTYERYF. DNA for the CDR3: TGTGCCGGACGCGGGGGCGGTACCTACGAGCGGTACTTC. This rearrangement joins TRBV30 to TRBJ2-7, with TRBD2 as a possible D gene (7 bases). The CDR3 sequence is 13 residues long. The V gene's germline CDR1 is GTSNPN and CDR2 SVGIG (reference sequence).

V and J are TRBV5-1 and TRBJ1-4; TRBD1 matches at 12 bases. The CDR3 loop spans 15 amino acids. V was clipped by 4 bases and J by 7 bases; unmatched bases: 5. Germline V gene data show CDR1 as SGHRS and CDR2 as YFSETQ. The CDR3 coding sequence is TGCGCCAGCAGCCAGATGGGACAGGGGGCTGAAAAACTGTTTTTT. As protein: CASSQMGQGAEKLFF. Full variable domain (remainder filled in from reference TRBV5-1 and TRBJ1-4): KAGVTQTPRYLIKTRGQQVTLSCSPISGHRSVSWYQQTPGQGLQFLFEYFSETQRNKGNFPGRFSGRQFSNSRSEMNVSTLELGDSALYLCASSQMGQGAEKLFFGSGTQLSVL.

Of note for this clone: The junction departs from germline at one end; a sequencing error may be responsible. The chain combines TRBV30 with TRBJ1-1, with D maybe TRBD1 (5 bases). The length of the CDR3 is 15 residues. CDR1 and CDR2 (germline): GTSNPN, SVGIG (reference sequence). The CDR3 nucleotides read TGTGCCTGGAGTGTAGGGGCAGGGTTGAAGACTGAAGCTTTCTTT. Its translation: CAWSVGAGLKTEAFF.

Only a few counts were recorded for this clone. The chain recombines TRBV7-8 with TRBJ1-2; D is ambiguous. Trimming shortened V by 1 base and J by 13 bases, and 19 bases separated the two germline ends. The CDR3 spans 14 residues. In germline, CDR1 is SGHVS, CDR2 FQNEAQ. Here the CDR3 DNA reads TGTGCCAGCAGCTTAGACGTCGGCAGCTCCATTGCCACCTTC. Protein product: CASSLDVGSSIATF.

This chain links TRBV20-1 with TRBJ2-3; no clear D. The CDR3 is 11 amino acids. V lost 6 bases to trimming and J lost 6 bases, with 10 bases between them. From germline, CDR1 is DFQATT and CDR2 SNEGSKA (reference sequence). The CDR3 is CSAHGADTQYF. The CDR3 DNA reads TGCAGTGCACATGGAGCGGATACGCAGTATTTT.

This rearrangement joins TRBV5-1 to TRBJ2-7, with D maybe TRBD2 (6 bases). The length of the CDR3 is 17 residues. CDR1 is SGHRS and CDR2 is YFSETQ in the germline V gene. Trimming removed 4 bases from V and 2 bases from J, with 22 bases in between. The CDR3 reads CASSPGLMKSGTYEQYF. The CDR3 nucleotides read TGCGCCAGCAGCCCGGGACTCATGAAGTCCGGCACCTACGAGCAGTACTTC.

A remark on this clone: Other DNA variants within this sample encode the same CDR3. V is TRBV6-5 and J is TRBJ2-7; TRBD2 matches 8 bases. This CDR3 spans 15 amino acids. After removal of 2 bases from V and 3 bases from J, the junction contained 6 bases not matched to a gene. Looked up from germline, CDR1 is MNHEY and CDR2 is SVGAGI. CDR3 protein: CASSYGLAGLYEQYF. For the CDR3, the DNA is TGTGCCAGCAGTTACGGCTTAGCGGGACTCTACGAGCAGTACTTC.

The V gene is TRBV2, the J gene TRBJ2-7, with 7 bases lining up with TRBD1. CDR3 length: 17 residues. The germline V gene encodes CDR1 SNHLY and CDR2 FYNNEI. V lost 1 base and J lost 3; bases outside the gene matches: 12. The CDR3 nucleotides are TGTGCCAGCAGTGAAGGGGAGACAGGGTTATATAGCTACGAGCAGTACTTC. Translating it yields CASSEGETGLYSYEQYF.

The CDR3 DNA sequence: TGTGCCAGCAGCGCCACCGGGACGGCTTCCTACGAGCAGTACTTC. Translated, it gives CASSATGTASYEQYF. The chain links TRBV9 to TRBJ2-7; D may correspond to TRBD1 or TRBD2 (5 bases each). The V end lost 3 bases, the J end lost 1 base, and 14 bases lay between the germline ends. CDR1 is SGDLS, CDR2 YYNGEE, per germline. The CDR3 spans 15 residues. Based on the CDR3 plus reference TRBV9 and TRBJ2-7, the full variable domain is DSGVTQTPKHLITATGQRVTLRCSPRSGDLSVYWYQQSLDQGLQFLIQYYNGEERAKGNILERFSAQQFPDLHSELNLSSLELGDSALYFCASSATGTASYEQYFGPGTRLTVT.

This chain uses TRBV7-6 with TRBJ2-1; maybe TRBD2 (7 bases). V was trimmed by 5 bases and J by 4 bases, leaving 18 bases between them. In germline, CDR1 is SGHVS, CDR2 FNYEAQ. The CDR3 loop spans 16 amino acids. The CDR3 is CASSPRWGGAYNEQFF. Here the CDR3 DNA reads TGTGCCAGCAGCCCCCGGTGGGGGGGGGCTTACAATGAGCAGTTCTTC.

This chain connects TRBV28 to TRBJ2-5, with 8 bases lining up with TRBD2. The V gene's germline CDR1 is MDHEN and CDR2 SYDVKM. The CDR3 extends over 16 amino acids. V shed 3 bases and J 5 bases; nucleotides not matched to a gene: 11. The DNA of the CDR3 is TGTGCCAGCAGTTTGGTAGCGGGACCAAGGGGGGAGACCCAGTACTTC. Its translation is CASSLVAGPRGETQYF. The complete variable domain, with remaining parts taken from reference TRBV28 and TRBJ2-5, reads DVKVTQSSRYLVKRTGEKVFLECVQDMDHENMFWYRQDPGLGLRLIYFSYDVKMKEKGDIPEGYSVSREKKERFSLILESASTNQTSMYLCASSLVAGPRGETQYFGPGTRLLVL.

The chain joins TRBV7-2 to TRBJ2-1, with 9 bases that match TRBD1. The CDR3 contains 17 residues. V shed 5 bases and J 6 bases; nucleotides not matched to a gene: 14. Germline values: CDR1 SGHTA, CDR2 FQGNSA. The CDR3 reads CASSPPPWGTGFNEQFF. Written as DNA, the CDR3 is TGTGCCAGCAGCCCCCCACCCTGGGGGACAGGGTTCAATGAGCAGTTCTTC.

This clone was found once. The chain links TRBV6-5 to TRBJ1-1; tentative D call: TRBD1 (6 bases). CDR1 and CDR2 from the germline V gene are MNHEY and SVGAGI. CDR3 size: 16 residues. Trimming removed 0 bases from V and 3 bases from J, with 14 bases in between. DNA for the CDR3: TGTGCCAGCAGTTACTCGATCACAGGGCTGGACACTGAAGCTTTCTTT. This translates into CASSYSITGLDTEAFF.

This sequence joins TRBV7-9 and TRBJ2-5; TRBD1 aligns across 7 bases. CDR3 size: 16 residues. Germline assignment: CDR1 SEHNR and CDR2 FQNEAQ (reference sequence). Unmatched junction bases numbered 8, after V lost 3 bases and J lost 1 base. CDR3 nucleotides: TGTGCCAGCAGCTTTCTCAGTACAGGGGCCCAAGAGACCCAGTACTTC. It translates to CASSFLSTGAQETQYF.